Included here is one T cell receptor beta chain sequence, with context. Its antigen remains unknown. This entry belongs to a study of CD8+ T cells in alopecia areata. General study results and limits: Scalp data also include sequences from resident alphabeta T cells of normal skin. Relative to mice, TCR sharing across patients was less clear, a difference possibly HLA-related.

As to treatment: oral pan-JAK inhibitor, 5-10 mg twice daily. cDNA prepared by RNA extraction and subsequent reverse transcription served as the template for sequencing. Produced via immunoSEQ multiplex PCR; TCRdb's table is partial and in-frame only. The repertoire includes about 150,000 clones, around three fifths of them detected once, and 0.9% to 1% sits in the top ten. The V end lost 6 bases, the J end lost 1 base, and 11 bases lay between the germline ends. The CDR3 sequence is 13 residues long. The V gene's germline CDR1 is SGHRS and CDR2 YFSETQ. The specimen was CD4+ T cells sorted from blood, collected at week 4, from a patient treated with tofacitinib. This chain connects TRBV5-1 to TRBJ2-7; tentative D call: TRBD1 (6 bases). This TCR came from a human donor with alopecia areata. CDR3 protein: CASIATGSYEQYF. The CDR3 DNA reads TGCGCCAGCATCGCCACAGGGTCCTACGAGCAGTACTTC.